The present entry profiles one T cell receptor beta chain with its context. Distinct nucleotide sequences in the sample also encode this CDR3. Authors' methods: Cell counts per sample came from amplifying reference gene primers. Some clones are missing from TCRdb's copy, which holds only in-frame ones; the method was immunoSEQ multiplex PCR. D and trimming were read from the DNA, whereas the V and J calls and clone size are those reported in that table. The table includes roughly 140,000 clones, around 80% detected once. Individuals drawn from 24 US areas were about 18 to 89 years old. Participants reported their clinical history, and cohort assignment relied on those reports. This entry belongs to a study of blood T cell repertoires in COVID-19. The germline V gene encodes CDR1 SEHNR and CDR2 FQNEAQ (reference sequence). The CDR3 runs to 14 residues. The V and J ends lost 5 bases and 1 base, in that order; junction bases with no gene match: 3.

The V and J genes are TRBV7-9 and TRBJ1-1; the match to TRBD1 covers 8 bases. Sequenced input: PBMCs or T cells enriched from blood (not recorded which). The source is a man aged 45-65 years who had recovered from COVID-19. The CDR3 here is CASSRTGQNTEAFF. DNA of the CDR3: TGTGCCAGCAGCCGGACAGGGCAGAACACTGAAGCTTTCTTT.